This TCR beta chain was documented in a study of tumor-infiltrating lymphocytes in primary liver carcinoma. Across the study: The patient group consisted of men and women aged 30 to 69 years. Stage T1-T3 N0M0 and a size of about 4 to 11 cm characterized the tumors.

This CDR3 contains 16 residues. Germline lookup yields CDR1 MGHRA and CDR2 YSYEKL. Starting material of roughly 550 ng total RNA yielded TCR beta cDNA via a constant-region primer. It was through three nested multiplex PCR rounds of slightly modified ARM-PCR that TCR beta libraries arose. Researchers ran the first two PCR rounds for roughly 11 cycles each with TRBV1-TRBV30 forward primers and a C-beta reverse primer. MiXCR was run by TCRdb on the multiplex PCR reads, yielding one entry per CDR3 protein. The sample carries some 30,000 distinct CDR3 sequences, around 66% recorded once. Co-extracted RNA and DNA came from around 18-30 mg of unsorted bulk tissue. Each tumor specimen held more than 85% viable tumor cells.

Sequenced input: liver tumor tissue from sampling region 3. As to subset: tumor region T3, left-lateral pole. This sequence joins TRBV4-1 and TRBJ2-2; D is perhaps TRBD2 (6 bases). This clonotype was obtained from a woman under 40 with primary liver carcinoma and hepatitis B virus infection. The CDR3 nucleotides are TGCGCTAGCGGCCATGGGGCGCCAGGGAACACCGGGGAGCTGTTTTTT. Translating gives CASGHGAPGNTGELFF.